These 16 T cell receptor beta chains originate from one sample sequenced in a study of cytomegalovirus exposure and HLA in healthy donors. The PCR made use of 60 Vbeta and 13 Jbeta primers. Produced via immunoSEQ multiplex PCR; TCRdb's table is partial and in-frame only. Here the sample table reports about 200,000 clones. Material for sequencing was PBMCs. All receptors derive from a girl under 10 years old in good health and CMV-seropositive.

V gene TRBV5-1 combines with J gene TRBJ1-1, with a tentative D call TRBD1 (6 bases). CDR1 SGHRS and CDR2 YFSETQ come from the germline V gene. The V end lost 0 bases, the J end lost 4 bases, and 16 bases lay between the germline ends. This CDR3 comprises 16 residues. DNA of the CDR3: TGCGCCAGCAGCTTGGCGACAGACCCCAGGGGCACTGAAGCTTTCTTT. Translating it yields CASSLATDPRGTEAFF. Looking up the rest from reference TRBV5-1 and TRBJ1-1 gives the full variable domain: KAGVTQTPRYLIKTRGQQVTLSCSPISGHRSVSWYQQTPGQGLQFLFEYFSETQRNKGNFPGRFSGRQFSNSRSEMNVSTLELGDSALYLCASSLATDPRGTEAFFGQGTRLTVV.

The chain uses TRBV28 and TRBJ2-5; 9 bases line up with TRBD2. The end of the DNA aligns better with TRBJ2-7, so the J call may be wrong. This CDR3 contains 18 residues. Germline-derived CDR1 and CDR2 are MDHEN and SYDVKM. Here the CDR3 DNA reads TGTGCCAGCAGCACTCACGTTTTGACTAGCGGATCTAACTACGAGCAGTACTTC. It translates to CASSTHVLTSGSNYEQYF.

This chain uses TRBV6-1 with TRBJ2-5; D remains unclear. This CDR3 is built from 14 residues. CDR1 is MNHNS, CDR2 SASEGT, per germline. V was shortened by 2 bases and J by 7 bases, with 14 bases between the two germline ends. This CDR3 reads CASSESVLGATQYF. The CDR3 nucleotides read TGTGCCAGCAGTGAATCCGTGTTAGGAGCGACCCAGTACTTC.

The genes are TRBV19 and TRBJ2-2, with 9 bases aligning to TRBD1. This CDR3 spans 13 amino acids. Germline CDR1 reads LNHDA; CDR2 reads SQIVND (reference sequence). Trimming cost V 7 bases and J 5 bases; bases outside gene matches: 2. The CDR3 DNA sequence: TGTGCCAGTAACAGGGGGCAGACCGGGGAGCTGTTTTTT. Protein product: CASNRGQTGELFF.

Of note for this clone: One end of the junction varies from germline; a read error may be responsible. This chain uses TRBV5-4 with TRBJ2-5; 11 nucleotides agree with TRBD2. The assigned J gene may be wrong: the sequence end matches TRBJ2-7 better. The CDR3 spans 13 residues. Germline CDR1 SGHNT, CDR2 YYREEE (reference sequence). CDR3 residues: CTSSLAGGYEQYF. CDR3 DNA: TGTACCAGCAGCTTAGCGGGAGGGTACGAGCAGTACTTC.

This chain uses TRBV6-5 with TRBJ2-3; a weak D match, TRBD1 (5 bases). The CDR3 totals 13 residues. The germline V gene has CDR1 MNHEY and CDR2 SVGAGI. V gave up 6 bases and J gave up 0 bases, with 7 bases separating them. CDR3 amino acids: CASRTDSTDTQYF. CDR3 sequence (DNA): TGTGCCAGCAGGACAGACAGCACAGATACGCAGTATTTT.

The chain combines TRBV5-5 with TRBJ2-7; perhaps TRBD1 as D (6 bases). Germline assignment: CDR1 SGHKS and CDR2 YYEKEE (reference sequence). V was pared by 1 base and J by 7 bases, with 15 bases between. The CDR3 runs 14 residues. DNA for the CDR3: TGTGCCAGCAGCTTGTTGGACAGCACCTTTGAGCAGTACTTC. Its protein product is CASSLLDSTFEQYF.

CDR3 region: CASSSGSWMADTQYF. The CDR3 nucleotides are TGTGCCAGCAGCTCCGGGTCCTGGATGGCAGATACGCAGTATTTT. The chain employs TRBV7-9 and TRBJ2-3; D not certain. Per germline, CDR1 SEHNR and CDR2 FQNEAQ (reference sequence). The CDR3 runs to 15 residues. Trimming left V 4 bases short and J 4 bases short, with 15 bases between. The full variable domain, its missing parts supplied by reference TRBV7-9 and TRBJ2-3, is DTGVSQNPRHKITKRGQNVTFRCDPISEHNRLYWYRQTLGQGPEFLTYFQNEAQLEKSRLLSDRFSAERPKGSFSTLEIQRTEQGDSAMYLCASSSGSWMADTQYFGPGTRLTVL.

This chain's CDR3 is CATSRPGSTGELFF. CDR3 coding DNA: TGTGCCACCTCAAGACCGGGGAGCACCGGGGAGCTGTTTTTT. The rearrangement uses TRBV2 and TRBJ2-2; D is perhaps TRBD2 (5 bases). Germline lookup yields CDR1 SNHLY and CDR2 FYNNEI. The CDR3 length is 14 residues. Deletions cut 10 bases from V and 4 bases from J, with 16 bases between. The variable domain in full, completed from reference TRBV2 and TRBJ2-2, reads EPEVTQTPSHQVTQMGQEVILRCVPISNHLYFYWYRQILGQKVEFLVSFYNNEISEKSEIFDDQFSVERPDGSNFTLKIRSTKLEDSAMYFCATSRPGSTGELFFGEGSRLTVL.

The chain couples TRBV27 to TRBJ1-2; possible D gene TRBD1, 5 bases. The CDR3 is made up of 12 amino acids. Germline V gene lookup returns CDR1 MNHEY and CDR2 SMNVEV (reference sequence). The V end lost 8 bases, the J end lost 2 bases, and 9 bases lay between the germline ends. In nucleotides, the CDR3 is TGTGCCAGCTCCCGGGGGAACTATGGCTACACCTTC. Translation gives CASSRGNYGYTF.

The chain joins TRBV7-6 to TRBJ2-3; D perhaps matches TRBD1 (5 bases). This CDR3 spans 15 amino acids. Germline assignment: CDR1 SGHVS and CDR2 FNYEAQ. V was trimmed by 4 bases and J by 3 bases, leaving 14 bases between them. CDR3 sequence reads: CASSSQAIRTDTQYF. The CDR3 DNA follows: TGTGCCAGCAGCTCACAGGCAATTAGGACAGATACGCAGTATTTT.

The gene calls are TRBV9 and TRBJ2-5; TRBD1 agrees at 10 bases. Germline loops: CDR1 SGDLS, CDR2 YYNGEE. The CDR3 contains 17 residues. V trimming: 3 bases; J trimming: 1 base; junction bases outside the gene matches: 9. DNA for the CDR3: TGTGCCAGCAGCGGCCGGGAGGGGACAGGGGCCCAAGAGACCCAGTACTTC. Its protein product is CASSGREGTGAQETQYF.

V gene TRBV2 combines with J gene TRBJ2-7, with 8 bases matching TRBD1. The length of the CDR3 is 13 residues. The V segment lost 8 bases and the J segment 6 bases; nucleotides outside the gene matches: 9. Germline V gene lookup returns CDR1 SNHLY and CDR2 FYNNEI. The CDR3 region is CASLDLTGAEQYF. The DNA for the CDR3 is TGTGCCAGCTTAGACCTGACAGGGGCCGAGCAGTACTTC.

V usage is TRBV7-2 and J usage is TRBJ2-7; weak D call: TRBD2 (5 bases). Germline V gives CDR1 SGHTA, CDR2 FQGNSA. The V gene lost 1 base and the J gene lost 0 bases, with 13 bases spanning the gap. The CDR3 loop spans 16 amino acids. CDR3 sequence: CASSLVGGLNSYEQYF. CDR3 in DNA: TGTGCCAGCAGCTTAGTAGGAGGACTGAACTCCTACGAGCAGTACTTC.

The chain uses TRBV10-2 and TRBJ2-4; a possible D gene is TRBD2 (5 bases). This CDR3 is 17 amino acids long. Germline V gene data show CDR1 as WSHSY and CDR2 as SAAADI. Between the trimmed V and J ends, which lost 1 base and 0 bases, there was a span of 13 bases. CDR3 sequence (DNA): TGCGCCAGCAGTGAGTTTGTCGGGAATCTAGCCAAAAACATTCAGTACTTC. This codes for CASSEFVGNLAKNIQYF.

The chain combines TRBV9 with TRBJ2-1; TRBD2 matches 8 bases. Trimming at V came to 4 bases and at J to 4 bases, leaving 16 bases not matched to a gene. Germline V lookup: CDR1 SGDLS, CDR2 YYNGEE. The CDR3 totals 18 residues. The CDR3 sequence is CASSPRPPGLVPYNEQFF. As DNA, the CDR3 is TGTGCCAGCAGCCCACGGCCCCCGGGACTAGTCCCATACAATGAGCAGTTCTTC.